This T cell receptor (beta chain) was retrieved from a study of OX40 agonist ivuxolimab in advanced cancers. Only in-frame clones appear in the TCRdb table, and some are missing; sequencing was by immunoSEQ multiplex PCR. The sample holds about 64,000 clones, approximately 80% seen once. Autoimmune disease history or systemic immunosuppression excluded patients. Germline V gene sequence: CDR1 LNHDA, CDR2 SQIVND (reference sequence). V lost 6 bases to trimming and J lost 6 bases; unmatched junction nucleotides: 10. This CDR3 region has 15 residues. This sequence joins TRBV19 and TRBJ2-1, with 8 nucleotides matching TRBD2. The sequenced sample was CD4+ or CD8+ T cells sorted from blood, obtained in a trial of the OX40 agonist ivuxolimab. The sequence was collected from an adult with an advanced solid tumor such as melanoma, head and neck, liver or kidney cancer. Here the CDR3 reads CASSERESVGNEQFF. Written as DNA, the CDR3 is TGTGCCAGTAGCGAGCGGGAGAGTGTGGGCAATGAGCAGTTCTTC.